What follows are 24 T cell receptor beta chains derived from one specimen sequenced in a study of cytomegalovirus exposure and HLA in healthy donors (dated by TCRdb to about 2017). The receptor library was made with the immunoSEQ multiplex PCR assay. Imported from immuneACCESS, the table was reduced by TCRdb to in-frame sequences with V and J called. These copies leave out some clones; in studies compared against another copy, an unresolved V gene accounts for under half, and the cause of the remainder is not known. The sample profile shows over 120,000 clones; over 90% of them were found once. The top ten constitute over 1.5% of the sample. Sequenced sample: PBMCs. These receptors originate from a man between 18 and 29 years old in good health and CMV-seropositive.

CDR3: CASSSWAGRTGGNEQYF. The DNA for the CDR3 is TGTGCCAGCTCATCTTGGGCCGGCCGGACAGGGGGCAACGAGCAGTACTTC. The chain employs TRBV18 and TRBJ2-7; 11 bases are shared with TRBD1. CDR1 is KGHSH, CDR2 LQKENI, per germline. V gave up 5 bases and J gave up 5 bases; unmatched junction bases: 14. The CDR3 loop spans 17 amino acids.

The CDR3 region has the DNA TGTGCCATCAAAGAGGGCGACGTGGGGTGGGCTGAAGCTTTCTTT. Translation gives CAIKEGDVGWAEAFF. This sequence joins TRBV10-3 and TRBJ1-1; D uncertain. Per germline, CDR1 ENHRY and CDR2 SYGVKD. This CDR3 has 15 residues. Trimming cost V 7 bases and J 6 bases, with 21 bases left between them.

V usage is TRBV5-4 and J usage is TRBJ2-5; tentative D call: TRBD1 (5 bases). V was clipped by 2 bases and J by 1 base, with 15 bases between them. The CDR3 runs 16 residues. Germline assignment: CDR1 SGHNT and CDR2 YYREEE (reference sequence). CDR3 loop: CASSLRQFQIQETQYF. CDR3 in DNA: TGTGCCAGCAGCTTAAGACAGTTCCAAATCCAAGAGACCCAGTACTTC. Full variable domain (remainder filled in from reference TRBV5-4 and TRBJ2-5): ETGVTQSPTHLIKTRGQQVTLRCSSQSGHNTVSWYQQALGQGPQFIFQYYREEENGRGNFPPRFSGLQFPNYSSELNVNALELDDSALYLCASSLRQFQIQETQYFGPGTRLLVL.

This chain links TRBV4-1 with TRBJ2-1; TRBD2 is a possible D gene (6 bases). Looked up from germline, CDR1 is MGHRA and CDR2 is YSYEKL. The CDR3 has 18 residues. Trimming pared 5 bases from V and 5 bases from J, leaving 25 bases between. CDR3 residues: CASSIQQSGAGIHNEQFF. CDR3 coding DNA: TGCGCCAGCAGCATCCAACAAAGTGGGGCGGGAATCCACAATGAGCAGTTCTTC.

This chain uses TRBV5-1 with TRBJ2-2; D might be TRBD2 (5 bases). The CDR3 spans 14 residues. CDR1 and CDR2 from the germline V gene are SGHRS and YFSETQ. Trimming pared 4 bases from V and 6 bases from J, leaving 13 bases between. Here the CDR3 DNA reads TGCGCCAGCAGCCCCGGACTCGCCTCCGGGGAGCTGTTTTTT. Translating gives CASSPGLASGELFF.

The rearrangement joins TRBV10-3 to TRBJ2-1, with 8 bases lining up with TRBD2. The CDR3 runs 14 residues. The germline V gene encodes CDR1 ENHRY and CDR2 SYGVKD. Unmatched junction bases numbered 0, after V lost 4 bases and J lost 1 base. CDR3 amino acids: CAISASGSYNEQFF. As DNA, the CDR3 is TGTGCCATCAGTGCTAGCGGGTCCTACAATGAGCAGTTCTTC.

The CDR3 sequence is CASSLGQGNTGELFF. CDR3 DNA sequence: TGTGCCAGCAGCTTGGGACAGGGGAACACCGGGGAGCTGTTTTTT. The chain links TRBV13 to TRBJ2-2; 9 bases line up with TRBD1. This CDR3 is built from 15 residues. CDR1 PRHDT and CDR2 FYEKMQ come from the germline V gene (reference sequence). Trimming at V came to 3 bases and at J to 1 base, leaving 0 bases not matched to a gene.

CDR3 in DNA: TGCGCCAGCAGCCCCAGGGGTCGGGAGACCCAGTACTTC. Its protein product is CASSPRGRETQYF. The gene calls are TRBV5-1 and TRBJ2-5; maybe TRBD1 (6 bases). Per the germline V gene, CDR1 is SGHRS and CDR2 is YFSETQ. The germline V and J ends were trimmed by 4 bases and 5 bases, with 12 bases remaining between them. The CDR3 is 13 amino acids.

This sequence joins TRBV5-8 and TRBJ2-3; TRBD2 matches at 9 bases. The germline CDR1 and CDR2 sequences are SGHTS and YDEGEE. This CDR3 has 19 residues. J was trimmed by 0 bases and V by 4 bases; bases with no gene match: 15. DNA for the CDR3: TGTGCCAGCAGCAATACTCCCGGACTAGCGCGAACTAGCACAGATACGCAGTATTTT. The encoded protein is CASSNTPGLARTSTDTQYF.

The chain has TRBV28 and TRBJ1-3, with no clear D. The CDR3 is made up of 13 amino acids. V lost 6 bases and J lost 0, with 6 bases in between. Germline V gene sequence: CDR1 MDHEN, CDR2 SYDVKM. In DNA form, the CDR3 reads TGTGCCAGCAGGGGCTTCTCTGGAAACACCATATATTTT. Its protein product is CASRGFSGNTIYF.

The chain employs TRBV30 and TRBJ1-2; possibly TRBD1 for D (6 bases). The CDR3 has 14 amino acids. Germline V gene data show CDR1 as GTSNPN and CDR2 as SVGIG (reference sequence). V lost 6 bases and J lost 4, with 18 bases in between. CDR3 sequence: CACRGPRWGYGYTF. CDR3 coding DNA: TGTGCCTGCAGGGGACCGCGTTGGGGCTATGGCTACACCTTC.

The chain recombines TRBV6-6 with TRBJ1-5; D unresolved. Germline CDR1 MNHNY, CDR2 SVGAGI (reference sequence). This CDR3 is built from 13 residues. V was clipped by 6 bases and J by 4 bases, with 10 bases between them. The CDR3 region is CASRADGNQPQHF. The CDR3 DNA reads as TGTGCCAGCAGAGCGGACGGAAATCAGCCCCAGCATTTT.

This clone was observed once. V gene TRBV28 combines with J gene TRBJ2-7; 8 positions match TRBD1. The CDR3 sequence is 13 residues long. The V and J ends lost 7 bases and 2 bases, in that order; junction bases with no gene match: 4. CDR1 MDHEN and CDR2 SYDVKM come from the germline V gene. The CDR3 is CASKRTGTYEQYF. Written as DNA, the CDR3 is TGTGCCAGCAAACGGACAGGGACCTACGAGCAGTACTTC. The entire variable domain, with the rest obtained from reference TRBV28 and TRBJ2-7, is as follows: DVKVTQSSRYLVKRTGEKVFLECVQDMDHENMFWYRQDPGLGLRLIYFSYDVKMKEKGDIPEGYSVSREKKERFSLILESASTNQTSMYLCASKRTGTYEQYFGPGTRLTVT.

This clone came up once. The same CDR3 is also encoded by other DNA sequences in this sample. In DNA form, the CDR3 reads TGCGCCAGCAGCGCGGGACTAGCGGTAAACACCGGGGAGCTGTTTTTT. This codes for CASSAGLAVNTGELFF. The J gene is TRBJ2-2, the V gene TRBV5-1, with 11 bases that match TRBD2. From germline, CDR1 is SGHRS and CDR2 YFSETQ. Trimming cost V 4 bases and J 2 bases; bases outside gene matches: 4. There are 16 residues in the CDR3.

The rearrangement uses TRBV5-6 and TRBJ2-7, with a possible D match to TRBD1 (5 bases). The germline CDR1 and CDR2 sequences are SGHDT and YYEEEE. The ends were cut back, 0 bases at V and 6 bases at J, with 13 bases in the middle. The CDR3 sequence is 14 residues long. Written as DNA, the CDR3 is TGTGCCAGCAGCTTGGCAAGGGGCCCCATCGAGCAGTACTTC. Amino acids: CASSLARGPIEQYF.

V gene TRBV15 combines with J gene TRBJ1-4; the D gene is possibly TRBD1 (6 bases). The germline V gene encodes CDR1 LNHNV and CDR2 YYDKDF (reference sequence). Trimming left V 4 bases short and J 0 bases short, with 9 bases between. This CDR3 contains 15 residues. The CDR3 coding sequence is TGTGCCACCAGCATCAGGACAGCAACTAATGAAAAACTGTTTTTT. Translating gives CATSIRTATNEKLFF.

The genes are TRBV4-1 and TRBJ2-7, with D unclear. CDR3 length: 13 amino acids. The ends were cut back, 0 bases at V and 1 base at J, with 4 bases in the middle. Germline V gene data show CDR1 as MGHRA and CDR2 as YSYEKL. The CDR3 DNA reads TGCGCCAGCAGCCAAGATCGGTCCTACGAGCAGTACTTC. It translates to CASSQDRSYEQYF.

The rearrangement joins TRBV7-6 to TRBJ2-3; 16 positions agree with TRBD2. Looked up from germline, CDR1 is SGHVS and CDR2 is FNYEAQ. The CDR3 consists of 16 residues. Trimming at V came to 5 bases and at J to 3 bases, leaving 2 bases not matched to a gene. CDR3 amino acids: CASSQGLAGGTDTQYF. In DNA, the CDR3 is TGTGCCAGCAGCCAGGGACTAGCGGGAGGGACAGATACGCAGTATTTT.

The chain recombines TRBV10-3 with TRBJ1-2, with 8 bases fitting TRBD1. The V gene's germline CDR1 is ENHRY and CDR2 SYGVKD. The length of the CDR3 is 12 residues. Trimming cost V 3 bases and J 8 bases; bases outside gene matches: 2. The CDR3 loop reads CAISEQGGGYTF. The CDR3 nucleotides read TGTGCCATCAGTGAACAGGGGGGCGGCTACACCTTC.

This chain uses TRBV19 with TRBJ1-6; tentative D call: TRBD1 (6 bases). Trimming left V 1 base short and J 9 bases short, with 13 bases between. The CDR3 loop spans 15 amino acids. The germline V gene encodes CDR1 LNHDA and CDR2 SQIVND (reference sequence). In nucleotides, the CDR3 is TGTGCCAGTAGTATAGCAAGAGGGGGATTTTCACCCCTCCACTTT. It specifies CASSIARGGFSPLHF.

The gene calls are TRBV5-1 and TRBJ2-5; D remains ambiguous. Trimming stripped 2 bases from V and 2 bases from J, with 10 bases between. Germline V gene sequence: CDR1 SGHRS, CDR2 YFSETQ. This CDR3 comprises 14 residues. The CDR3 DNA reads TGCGCCAGCAGCTTTAGGAGCGCTCAAGAGACCCAGTACTTC. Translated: CASSFRSAQETQYF. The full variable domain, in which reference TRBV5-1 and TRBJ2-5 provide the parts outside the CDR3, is KAGVTQTPRYLIKTRGQQVTLSCSPISGHRSVSWYQQTPGQGLQFLFEYFSETQRNKGNFPGRFSGRQFSNSRSEMNVSTLELGDSALYLCASSFRSAQETQYFGPGTRLLVL.

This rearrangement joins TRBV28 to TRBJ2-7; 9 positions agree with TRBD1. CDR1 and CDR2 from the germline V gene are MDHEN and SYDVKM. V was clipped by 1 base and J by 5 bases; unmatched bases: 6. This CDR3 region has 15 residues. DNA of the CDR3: TGTGCCAGCAGTTTATACGGACAGGGGTCTGACGAGCAGTACTTC. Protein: CASSLYGQGSDEQYF.

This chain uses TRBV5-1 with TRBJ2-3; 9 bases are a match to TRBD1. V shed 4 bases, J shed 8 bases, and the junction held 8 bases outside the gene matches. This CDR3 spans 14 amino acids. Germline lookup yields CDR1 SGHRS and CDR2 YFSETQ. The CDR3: CASSEGQGSVTQYF. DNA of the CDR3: TGCGCCAGCAGCGAGGGACAGGGATCAGTTACGCAGTATTTT.

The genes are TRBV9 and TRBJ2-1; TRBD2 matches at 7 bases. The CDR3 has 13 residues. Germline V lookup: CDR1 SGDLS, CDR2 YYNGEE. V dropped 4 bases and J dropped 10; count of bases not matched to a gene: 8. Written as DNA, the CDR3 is TGTGCCAGCAGCACCCGACTAGCTGGAGAGCAGTTCTTC. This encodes CASSTRLAGEQFF. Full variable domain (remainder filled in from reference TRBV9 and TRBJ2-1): DSGVTQTPKHLITATGQRVTLRCSPRSGDLSVYWYQQSLDQGLQFLIQYYNGEERAKGNILERFSAQQFPDLHSELNLSSLELGDSALYFCASSTRLAGEQFFGPGTRLTVL.